Shown below are 21 T cell receptor beta chains from a single sample sequenced in a study of blood T cell repertoires in COVID-19. The protocol was immunoSEQ multiplex PCR, while the TCRdb copy is restricted to in-frame clones and leaves out a portion. The sample has 400,000 or so clones; 90% are singletons. Sequenced material: PBMCs or T cells enriched from blood (not recorded which). The receptors were gathered from a man between 18 and 29 years old who had recovered from COVID-19.

The rearrangement uses TRBV28 and TRBJ2-3; 16 bases map to TRBD2. Trimming at V came to 3 bases and at J to 2 bases, leaving 14 bases not matched to a gene. Germline values: CDR1 MDHEN, CDR2 SYDVKM. The CDR3 consists of 21 residues. The CDR3 is CASSFPYTGTSGRAITDTQYF. CDR3 nucleotide sequence: TGTGCCAGCAGTTTCCCCTATACCGGGACTAGCGGGAGGGCGATCACAGATACGCAGTATTTT. The full variable domain, in which reference TRBV28 and TRBJ2-3 provide the parts outside the CDR3, is DVKVTQSSRYLVKRTGEKVFLECVQDMDHENMFWYRQDPGLGLRLIYFSYDVKMKEKGDIPEGYSVSREKKERFSLILESASTNQTSMYLCASSFPYTGTSGRAITDTQYFGPGTRLTVL.

The gene calls are TRBV20-1 and TRBJ1-2, with D tentatively TRBD1 (5 bases). Trimming removed 4 bases from V and 8 bases from J, with 11 bases in between. The CDR3 contains 11 residues. CDR1 is DFQATT and CDR2 is SNEGSKA in the germline V gene (reference sequence). This CDR3 reads CSANDRGGYTF. The CDR3 DNA is TGCAGTGCTAACGATAGGGGCGGCTACACCTTC.

The V call is TRBV5-1, the J call TRBJ2-7; 7 nucleotides match TRBD1. Germline lookup yields CDR1 SGHRS and CDR2 YFSETQ. J lost 2 bases, V lost 2 bases, and 4 bases had no gene match. The CDR3 extends over 14 amino acids. For the CDR3, the DNA is TGCGCCAGCAGCTTTTGGACAGGAGCCTACGAGCAGTACTTC. Amino acid sequence: CASSFWTGAYEQYF.

The chain carries TRBV3-1 (or the pseudogene TRBV3-2) and TRBJ2-1, with D possibly being TRBD1 (7 bases). The CDR3 loop spans 15 amino acids. V dropped 0 bases and J dropped 7 bases, with 13 bases sitting between them. CDR1 and CDR2 from the germline V gene are LGHDT and YNNKEL (reference sequence). The CDR3: CASSQDWSGGNEQFF. The DNA for the CDR3 is TGTGCCAGCAGCCAAGATTGGTCAGGGGGGAATGAGCAGTTCTTC.

The chain carries TRBV6-5 and TRBJ1-2; D gene ambiguous. From germline, CDR1 is MNHEY and CDR2 SVGAGI. Trimming took 6 bases from V and 5 from J, leaving 13 bases between them. This CDR3 region has 13 residues. The CDR3 DNA reads as TGTGCCAGCAGGATAGGAGGTGTTTATGGCTACACCTTC. Translated: CASRIGGVYGYTF.

The CDR3 here is CASSLDLRTNEKLFF. CDR3 bases: TGTGCCAGCAGCTTAGACTTACGCACTAATGAAAAACTGTTTTTT. The J gene is TRBJ1-4, the V gene TRBV7-9; D is unclear. Germline CDR1 is SEHNR and CDR2 is FQNEAQ (reference sequence). V lost 1 base, J lost 2 bases, and 8 bases lay in between. The CDR3 loop spans 15 amino acids.

V gene TRBV18 combines with J gene TRBJ2-1; TRBD2 might be the D (6 bases). V lost 0 bases and J 8 bases, leaving 14 bases between the germline ends. CDR3 size: 15 residues. CDR1 is KGHSH and CDR2 is LQKENI in the germline V gene. The CDR3 coding sequence is TGTGCCAGCTCACCACCGGCGGGGTTATTCGATGAGCAGTTCTTC. The encoded protein is CASSPPAGLFDEQFF.

This chain joins TRBV19 and TRBJ2-7; a weak D match, TRBD2 (7 bases). V was shortened by 5 bases and J by 4 bases, with 21 bases between the two germline ends. Germline V gives CDR1 LNHDA, CDR2 SQIVND (reference sequence). The CDR3 consists of 16 residues. The CDR3 sequence: CASSSSAGQYTYEQYF. CDR3 in DNA: TGTGCCAGTAGTTCCTCAGCGGGACAATATACTTACGAGCAGTACTTC.

The gene calls are TRBV28 and TRBJ1-6; 8 bases fit TRBD1. The V and J ends lost 2 bases and 7 bases, in that order; junction bases with no gene match: 13. Germline V gives CDR1 MDHEN, CDR2 SYDVKM. CDR3 length: 18 amino acids. The CDR3 loop reads CASSLQYRGSSLNSPLHF. CDR3 sequence (DNA): TGTGCCAGCAGTTTACAGTACAGGGGGAGCAGTCTGAATTCACCCCTCCACTTT.

This chain links TRBV5-1 with TRBJ1-1; 8 positions match TRBD1. Germline lookup yields CDR1 SGHRS and CDR2 YFSETQ. This CDR3 spans 14 amino acids. After removal of 4 bases from V and 0 bases from J, the junction contained 2 bases not matched to a gene. CDR3 DNA: TGCGCCAGCAGCCGGACAGGGATGAACACTGAAGCTTTCTTT. As protein: CASSRTGMNTEAFF.

The CDR3 DNA reads TGTGCCAGCAGCCAAGGTGTTTCGGGGTTTGAAGCTTTCTTT. Translated, it gives CASSQGVSGFEAFF. V and J are TRBV3-1 (or the pseudogene TRBV3-2) and TRBJ1-1; D is uncertain. The CDR3 totals 14 residues. The germline V and J ends were trimmed by 1 base and 7 bases, with 13 bases remaining between them. Germline CDR1 reads LGHDT; CDR2 reads YNNKEL (reference sequence).

This clone was picked up a small number of times. The V and J genes are TRBV21-1 and TRBJ1-2; the D call of TRBD1 is as the table states it, not checked on the DNA. TRBV21-1 is a known pseudogene. This CDR3 has 15 residues. CDR3 protein: CASEINRDTNYGYTF. CDR3 nucleotide sequence: TGTGCCAGCGAAATAAACAGAGACACTAACTATGGCTACACCTTC.

The V and J genes are TRBV7-6 and TRBJ2-2, with D tentatively TRBD1 (7 bases). V was trimmed by 5 bases and J by 5 bases, leaving 18 bases between them. CDR3 size: 16 residues. In germline, CDR1 is SGHVS, CDR2 FNYEAQ. CDR3 amino acids: CASSPQGGEVTGELFF. The CDR3 nucleotides are TGTGCCAGCAGCCCGCAGGGGGGAGAAGTAACCGGGGAGCTGTTTTTT.

This sequence joins TRBV5-4 and TRBJ2-7; a weak D match, TRBD1 (5 bases). Germline V gene data show CDR1 as SGHNT and CDR2 as YYREEE (reference sequence). This CDR3 has 15 amino acids. V was pared by 2 bases and J by 3 bases, with 15 bases between. The CDR3 region has the DNA TGTGCCAGCAGCTTTCCAGAGTCAGGGATCTACGAGCAGTACTTC. It is translated as CASSFPESGIYEQYF.

This chain joins TRBV5-4 and TRBJ2-1; 12 positions match TRBD2. Germline V CDR1 and CDR2: SGHNT, YYREEE (reference sequence). This CDR3 region has 16 residues. The V segment lost 5 bases and the J segment 10 bases; nucleotides outside the gene matches: 13. CDR3 region: CASRPASGGAVGEQFF. CDR3 coding DNA: TGTGCCAGCAGGCCTGCTAGCGGGGGGGCCGTAGGGGAGCAGTTCTTC.

V usage is TRBV2 and J usage is TRBJ2-2, with TRBD1 matching over 7 bases. V lost 7 bases, J lost 7 bases, and 9 bases stayed unmatched. The V gene's germline CDR1 is SNHLY and CDR2 FYNNEI. The CDR3 has 14 residues. The CDR3 coding sequence is TGTGCCAGCAACCAGAAGGGGGCGGGCGGGGAGCTGTTTTTT. It yields the protein CASNQKGAGGELFF.

The rearrangement links TRBV3-1 (or the pseudogene TRBV3-2) to TRBJ1-2; no definite D call. This CDR3 has 16 amino acids. Per the germline V gene, CDR1 is LGHDT and CDR2 is YNNKEL (reference sequence). V gave up 1 base and J gave up 6 bases, with 18 bases separating them. The CDR3 sequence: CASSQVSWSSIDGYTF. DNA for the CDR3: TGTGCCAGCAGCCAAGTGTCTTGGAGTTCGATTGATGGCTACACCTTC.

The gene calls are TRBV18 and TRBJ2-7, with D possibly TRBD2 on 5 matching bases. CDR1 and CDR2 (germline): KGHSH, LQKENI. The CDR3 spans 13 residues. With 3 bases removed from V and 4 bases from J, the gap between germline ends came to 10 bases. Here the CDR3 reads CASSPSGNYEQYF. The CDR3 nucleotides are TGTGCCAGCTCACCGTCCGGGAATTACGAGCAGTACTTC.

The V gene is TRBV9, the J gene TRBJ1-2; possibly TRBD1 for D (5 bases). Germline CDR1 and CDR2: SGDLS and YYNGEE. Trimming cost V 4 bases and J 6 bases, with 13 bases left between them. The CDR3 runs to 13 residues. The CDR3 loop reads CASSRDSDNGYTF. CDR3 in DNA: TGTGCCAGCAGCCGCGACAGTGATAATGGCTACACCTTC.

The J gene is TRBJ1-2, the V gene TRBV5-1; a possible D gene is TRBD1 (5 bases). V was cut by 0 bases and J by 6 bases, with 12 bases left in between. This CDR3 contains 14 residues. Germline V lookup: CDR1 SGHRS, CDR2 YFSETQ. CDR3 sequence: CASSLGAGGDGYTF. CDR3 in DNA: TGCGCCAGCAGCTTGGGGGCAGGAGGGGATGGCTACACCTTC. The full variable domain, completed using reference TRBV5-1 and TRBJ1-2, is KAGVTQTPRYLIKTRGQQVTLSCSPISGHRSVSWYQQTPGQGLQFLFEYFSETQRNKGNFPGRFSGRQFSNSRSEMNVSTLELGDSALYLCASSLGAGGDGYTFGSGTRLTVV.

V usage is TRBV7-9 and J usage is TRBJ1-5; perhaps TRBD1 as D (5 bases). The germline gives CDR1 SEHNR, CDR2 FQNEAQ (reference sequence). The V end lost 5 bases, the J end lost 7 bases, and 18 bases lay between the germline ends. The CDR3 totals 15 residues. CDR3 sequence (DNA): TGTGCCAGCAGCCCCGGGGACGGGGGAGGACAGCCCCAGCATTTT. This encodes CASSPGDGGGQPQHF. Combining the CDR3 with reference TRBV7-9 and TRBJ1-5 gives the whole variable domain DTGVSQNPRHKITKRGQNVTFRCDPISEHNRLYWYRQTLGQGPEFLTYFQNEAQLEKSRLLSDRFSAERPKGSFSTLEIQRTEQGDSAMYLCASSPGDGGGQPQHFGDGTRLSIL.